A single sample is the source of the 14 T cell receptor beta chains below, sequenced in a study of shared clonotypes between healthy human individuals. Sequencing was performed with immunoSEQ multiplex PCR; in TCRdb, only in-frame clones are kept and a portion is missing. The repertoire holds 2 million to 2.5 million clones, with 93% as singletons. Sequenced input: naive CD4+ T cells from PBMCs. The sample's subset: CD45RA+ positively selected. The receptor source for this set is a man aged 18 to 35 in good health. Some clones in this sample may be carry-over from other donors' samples.

The chain carries TRBV10-3 and TRBJ2-5; 9 bases agree with TRBD2. V trimming: 4 bases; J trimming: 1 base; junction bases outside the gene matches: 4. This CDR3 spans 15 amino acids. The germline V gene encodes CDR1 ENHRY and CDR2 SYGVKD. This chain's CDR3 is CAISVSGRIQETQYF. CDR3 nucleotide sequence: TGTGCCATCAGTGTCAGCGGGAGGATCCAAGAGACCCAGTACTTC.

The chain couples TRBV5-6 to TRBJ2-7, with 8 bases identical to TRBD1. Germline V CDR1 and CDR2: SGHDT, YYEEEE. After removal of 5 bases from V and 0 bases from J, the junction contained 4 bases not matched to a gene. The CDR3 is 14 residues long. The CDR3 nucleotides read TGTGCCAGCAGTCGGACAGGGACCTCCTACGAGCAGTACTTC. Encoded protein: CASSRTGTSYEQYF.

This clone was detected once. V gene TRBV5-5 combines with J gene TRBJ2-7; 7 positions match TRBD1. The CDR3 has 13 amino acids. The V segment lost 5 bases and the J segment 3 bases; nucleotides outside the gene matches: 5. CDR1 and CDR2 from the germline V gene are SGHKS and YYEKEE (reference sequence). The DNA of the CDR3 is TGTGCCAGCAGGGGACAGTTTAACTACGAGCAGTACTTC. Translation gives CASRGQFNYEQYF.

Worth noting for this clone: Other nucleotide sequences from this sample produce the same CDR3. V and J are TRBV28 and TRBJ2-7, with D unresolved. The V and J ends lost 2 bases and 5 bases respectively, with 4 bases between them. CDR1 and CDR2 (germline): MDHEN, SYDVKM. This CDR3 has 11 amino acids. CDR3 coding DNA: TGTGCCAGCAGTTTAAGGAACGAGCAGTACTTC. Residues: CASSLRNEQYF. The whole variable domain, filled in from reference TRBV28 and TRBJ2-7, reads DVKVTQSSRYLVKRTGEKVFLECVQDMDHENMFWYRQDPGLGLRLIYFSYDVKMKEKGDIPEGYSVSREKKERFSLILESASTNQTSMYLCASSLRNEQYFGPGTRLTVT.

V gene TRBV15 combines with J gene TRBJ1-2; D call uncertain. Germline V lookup: CDR1 LNHNV, CDR2 YYDKDF (reference sequence). CDR3 length: 14 residues. V was pared by 2 bases and J by 7 bases, with 14 bases between. The CDR3 region is CATSRNGVIAGYTF. CDR3 bases: TGTGCCACCAGCAGAAATGGGGTAATCGCTGGCTACACCTTC.

V gene TRBV19 combines with J gene TRBJ1-1; a possible D gene is TRBD1 (5 bases). Trimming removed 8 bases from V and 7 bases from J, with 20 bases in between. The germline CDR1 and CDR2 sequences are LNHDA and SQIVND (reference sequence). This CDR3 is 14 amino acids long. The CDR3 nucleotides are TGTGCCAGTGGATCAATCGGGGCACTCAGTGAAGCTTTCTTT. It codes for CASGSIGALSEAFF.

The rearrangement joins TRBV27 to TRBJ2-7; the match to TRBD2 covers 8 bases. The CDR3 is 15 residues long. CDR1 MNHEY and CDR2 SMNVEV come from the germline V gene (reference sequence). V was clipped by 5 bases and J by 2 bases; unmatched bases: 8. The CDR3 DNA follows: TGTGCCAGCAGTCCCCTTGGTAGCGGGACCTACGAGCAGTACTTC. Translating it yields CASSPLGSGTYEQYF.

The rearrangement joins TRBV4-2 to TRBJ1-1; tentatively, D is TRBD1 (5 bases). This CDR3 comprises 16 residues. Germline CDR1 is LGHNA and CDR2 is YNFKEQ. Trimming cost V 2 bases and J 0 bases, with 13 bases left between them. CDR3 amino acids: CASSQPLGGLNTEAFF. The CDR3 nucleotides read TGTGCCAGCAGCCAACCCCTTGGGGGGTTGAACACTGAAGCTTTCTTT.

The rearrangement joins TRBV14 to TRBJ1-1, with D possibly matching TRBD1 (5 bases). This CDR3 comprises 14 residues. Germline assignment: CDR1 SGHDN and CDR2 FVKESK. Trimming took off 5 bases at V and 1 base at J, with 11 bases between the two ends. DNA of the CDR3: TGTGCCAGCAGCAATCGGGGGGGGAACACTGAAGCTTTCTTT. As protein: CASSNRGGNTEAFF.

This clone appeared a single time. This chain links TRBV6-1 with TRBJ2-7; D ambiguous. Germline-derived CDR1 and CDR2 are MNHNS and SASEGT. This CDR3 is 14 amino acids long. Trimming cost V 4 bases and J 1 base, with 11 bases left between them. DNA of the CDR3: TGTGCCAGCAGTGCATCGGCGTGGTCCTACGAGCAGTACTTC. Protein product: CASSASAWSYEQYF.

The gene calls are TRBV2 and TRBJ2-1; 14 positions agree with TRBD2. CDR1 SNHLY and CDR2 FYNNEI come from the germline V gene. The ends lost 6 bases at V and 5 bases at J; junction bases unmatched: 3. The CDR3 contains 15 residues. The CDR3 DNA reads as TGTGCCAGCAGGGGACTAGCGGGAGCCCACAATGAGCAGTTCTTC. It codes for CASRGLAGAHNEQFF.

The chain joins TRBV18 to TRBJ1-1; 7 nucleotides match TRBD1. The germline gives CDR1 KGHSH, CDR2 LQKENI. The CDR3 has 15 amino acids. V gave up 3 bases and J gave up 1 base; unmatched junction bases: 5. DNA for the CDR3: TGTGCCAGCTCACCGGGACAGCTACCGAACACTGAAGCTTTCTTT. This gives the protein CASSPGQLPNTEAFF. Looking up the rest from reference TRBV18 and TRBJ1-1 gives the full variable domain: NAGVMQNPRHLVRRRGQEARLRCSPMKGHSHVYWYRQLPEEGLKFMVYLQKENIIDESGMPKERFSAEFPKEGPSILRIQQVVRGDSAAYFCASSPGQLPNTEAFFGQGTRLTVV.

The rearrangement uses TRBV7-8 and TRBJ2-7, with unresolved D. The CDR3 has 15 residues. Germline values: CDR1 SGHVS, CDR2 FQNEAQ. Trimming took off 1 base at V and 3 bases at J, with 13 bases between the two ends. The CDR3: CASSLDYATHYEQYF. The CDR3 DNA is TGTGCCAGCAGCTTAGATTATGCAACCCACTACGAGCAGTACTTC.

The rearrangement uses TRBV5-1 and TRBJ2-1; 9 positions match TRBD1. Germline trimming cut 1 base from V and 0 bases from J; bases unmatched to any gene: 8. Germline loops: CDR1 SGHRS, CDR2 YFSETQ. This CDR3 is built from 18 residues. The CDR3 DNA sequence: TGCGCCAGCAGCTTGAATCTTAGGACAGGGGCCTCCTACAATGAGCAGTTCTTC. Its protein is CASSLNLRTGASYNEQFF.